These 5 T cell receptor beta chains came from one sample sequenced in a study of T cell responses to AZD1222 COVID-19 vaccine. Using immunoSEQ multiplex PCR, the repertoire was profiled, and TCRdb retains in-frame clones only, with some absent. The table includes about 140,000 clones, more than 75% detected once. Source: peripheral blood, taken on day 0 of AZD1222 vaccination. These receptors all stem from an adult in good health.

This clone was recorded a few times. V gene TRBV3-1 (or the pseudogene TRBV3-2) combines with J gene TRBJ2-2; no clear D gene. V was cut by 2 bases and J by 0 bases, with 4 bases left in between. Per the germline V gene, CDR1 is LGHDT and CDR2 is YNNKEL (reference sequence). The CDR3 consists of 14 residues. The DNA of the CDR3 is TGTGCCAGCAGCCAACTATCGAACACCGGGGAGCTGTTTTTT. It codes for CASSQLSNTGELFF.

The chain links TRBV7-8 to TRBJ2-7; D may be TRBD2 (6 bases). The CDR3 length is 15 residues. V lost 3 bases and J 4 bases, leaving 16 bases between the germline ends. CDR1 SGHVS and CDR2 FQNEAQ come from the germline V gene. CDR3 protein: CASSLGGGYRYEQYF. The CDR3, as DNA: TGTGCCAGCAGCTTGGGAGGTGGTTACAGGTACGAGCAGTACTTC.

This rearrangement joins TRBV11-2 to TRBJ2-1, with 7 bases lining up with TRBD1. This CDR3 region has 18 residues. CDR1 SGHAT and CDR2 FQNNGV come from the germline V gene. The junction had 13 bases not matched to a gene; V was cut back by 1 base and J by 4 bases. This CDR3 reads CASSLVGGRDSIYNEQFF. CDR3 sequence (DNA): TGTGCCAGCAGCTTAGTAGGGGGACGGGACAGCATATACAATGAGCAGTTCTTC.

The sample holds one count of this clone. The chain recombines TRBV18 with TRBJ2-7, with 11 bases that match TRBD2. CDR3 length: 15 residues. Trimming removed 5 bases from V and 1 base from J; junction bases left unmatched: 4. Per germline, CDR1 KGHSH and CDR2 LQKENI. The CDR3 nucleotides read TGTGCCAGCTCATATAGCGGGGGGGAATCCTACGAGCAGTACTTC. Amino acids: CASSYSGGESYEQYF.

V is TRBV28 and J is TRBJ1-5; 8 bases are shared with TRBD1. The trim removed 6 bases at V and 7 bases at J, leaving 11 bases unmatched. The CDR3 length is 15 residues. CDR1 MDHEN and CDR2 SYDVKM come from the germline V gene. In DNA, the CDR3 is TGTGCCAGCAGGCAGGGGGCGAGTGGACGCCAGCCCCAGCATTTT. Translated: CASRQGASGRQPQHF.